This T cell receptor beta chain was documented in a study of blood T cell repertoires in COVID-19. At the level of the study: Specimens from acute and convalescent COVID-19 originated in the United States, Italy and Spain. PBMCs, B-cell-depleted T cells, or T cells provided the cDNA or gDNA that made up the material.

Produced via immunoSEQ multiplex PCR; TCRdb's table is partial and in-frame only. This repertoire shows about 34,000 clones, roughly four fifths found once; its top ten account for under 20%. Losses at the gene ends were 3 bases for V and 3 bases for J; bases not matched to a gene: 1. The CDR3 runs 13 residues. Germline V gives CDR1 SGHVS, CDR2 FNYEAQ. Sequenced material: peripheral blood. The chain has TRBV7-6 and TRBJ2-7; 8 bases line up with TRBD1. This clonotype originated in a human donor in a cohort sampled during active COVID-19. DNA of the CDR3: TGTGCCAGCAGCTTTGGACAGGGCTACGAGCAGTACTTC. Translating gives CASSFGQGYEQYF.